The rows below give T cell receptor beta chains drawn from one sample of a study of T cells in Graves' hyperthyroidism and ophthalmopathy. MiXCR was run by TCRdb on the multiplex PCR reads, yielding one entry per CDR3 protein. The profile shows around 350,000 distinct CDR3 sequences, 15% to 17% of them singletons. The sample was blood. The source is a woman aged 18-29 years with Graves' hyperthyroidism that later progressed to Graves' ophthalmopathy. Each CDR3 is given with its conserved first and last residue. Each record gives: CDR3 protein, CDR3 DNA, J gene, V gene, clone size, D gene. A D gene is named only where the DNA matches it firmly. Clone size appears in some rows only: once, few, many, or a class for an expanded clone.

CASTQGGMGGELFF TGTGCCAGCACCCAAGGGGGCATGGGCGGGGAGCTGTTTTTT TRBJ2-2 TRBV12-3/TRBV12-4 many TRBD1
CASSPRPGPNYGYTF TGTGCCAGCAGCCCCCGTCCCGGGCCAAACTATGGCTACACCTTC TRBJ1-2 TRBV14 once -
CASSQDPSGRGYEQYF TGTGCCAGCAGCCAAGATCCCAGCGGGAGAGGGTACGAGCAGTACTTC TRBJ2-7 TRBV4-2 - TRBD2
CAIRGITLGTDTQYF TGTGCCATCAGAGGGATCACTCTGGGCACAGATACGCAGTATTTT TRBJ2-3 TRBV10-3 - -
CASSLDLGGRVDEQYF TGTGCCAGCAGCTTAGATCTTGGCGGGAGAGTCGACGAGCAGTACTTC TRBJ2-7 TRBV11-2 - TRBD2
CASSPPPGQGGEQYF TGTGCCAGCAGTCCACCTCCGGGACAGGGGGGCGAGCAGTACTTC TRBJ2-7 TRBV27 - TRBD1
CASSNRVGETQYF TGTGCCAGCAGCAACAGGGTTGGGGAGACCCAGTACTTC TRBJ2-5 TRBV7-9 - -
CASSKLRLTGYSNQPQHF TGTGCCAGCAGTAAATTGCGCCTCACAGGGTATAGCAATCAGCCCCAGCATTTT TRBJ1-5 TRBV28 many -
CSVVSWRSYNEQFF TGCAGCGTAGTAAGTTGGCGCTCCTACAATGAGCAGTTCTTC TRBJ2-1 TRBV29-1 few -
CASSPEGLNTGELFF TGTGCCAGCAGCCCCGAGGGACTCAACACCGGGGAGCTGTTTTTT TRBJ2-2 TRBV4-2 - -
CSAARGRKGNQPQHF TGCAGTGCAGCCAGGGGGCGGAAAGGCAATCAGCCCCAGCATTTT TRBJ1-5 TRBV20-1 many TRBD1
CASSLVQGARGEAFF TGCGCCAGCAGCCTAGTACAGGGGGCGCGGGGTGAAGCTTTCTTT TRBJ1-1 TRBV5-1 - TRBD1
CASSLGSGTSEYNEQFF TGTGCTAGCAGCTTAGGCTCCGGGACTAGCGAGTACAATGAGCAGTTCTTC TRBJ2-1 TRBV7-7 many TRBD2
CASSAAGLAYNEQFF TGTGCCAGCAGTGCGGCGGGACTAGCCTACAATGAGCAGTTCTTC TRBJ2-1 TRBV2 many TRBD2
CASSFGTRWLDNEQFF TGTGCCAGCAGTTTTGGGACTAGATGGTTGGACAATGAGCAGTTCTTC TRBJ2-1 TRBV28 many TRBD2
CSAKGAGGINEQYF TGCAGTGCTAAGGGAGCGGGAGGAATTAACGAGCAGTACTTC TRBJ2-7 TRBV20-1 few TRBD2
CASAGQGLNEQYF TGTGCCAGCGCAGGGCAGGGCCTAAACGAGCAGTACTTC TRBJ2-7 TRBV2 many -
CSARTGSGVGTQFF TGCAGTGCTAGAACCGGTTCGGGGGTCGGAACGCAGTTCTTC TRBJ2-1 TRBV20-1 many -
CASSDTGTAQETQYF TGTGCCAGCAGCGATACCGGGACAGCCCAAGAGACCCAGTACTTC TRBJ2-5 TRBV7-2 few TRBD1
CASSHKVVGDYNEQFF TGCGCCAGCAGCCACAAGGTCGTGGGGGACTACAATGAGCAGTTCTTC TRBJ2-1 TRBV4-1 - -
CASSQAAGWYGYTF TGTGCCAGCAGCCAAGCAGCCGGATGGTATGGCTACACCTTC TRBJ1-2 TRBV14 - -
CARIPKTGTTYGYTF TGTGCCCGGATTCCCAAGACAGGGACGACCTATGGCTACACCTTC TRBJ1-2 TRBV30 - TRBD1
CAIPRRGVDDYGYTF TGTGCCATCCCACGGCGGGGGGTTGACGACTATGGCTACACCTTC TRBJ1-2 TRBV7-2 few -
CANSPQGIGRTSTHEQYF TGTGCCAACTCACCACAGGGAATAGGACGGACCTCCACCCACGAGCAGTACTTC TRBJ2-7 TRBV18 few -
CAISESNNEQFF TGTGCCATCAGTGAGTCGAATAATGAGCAGTTCTTC TRBJ2-1 TRBV10-3 few -
CATRRSYNEQFF TGTGCCACTAGACGATCCTACAATGAGCAGTTCTTC TRBJ2-1 TRBV27 many -
CASSLDNTPGANVLTF TGCGCCAGCAGCTTGGACAATACCCCTGGGGCCAACGTCCTGACTTTC TRBJ2-6 TRBV5-1 - -
CSARVTGRIDYGYTF TGCAGTGCTAGAGTTACAGGGAGGATAGACTATGGCTACACCTTC TRBJ1-2 TRBV20-1 many -
CASIRTSGRLITGELFF TGTGCCAGCATACGGACTAGCGGGAGGCTAATCACCGGGGAGCTGTTTTTT TRBJ2-2 TRBV2 - TRBD2
CASSIDSGSGNTIYF TGTGCCAGCAGCATTGACAGTGGCTCTGGAAACACCATATATTTT TRBJ1-3 TRBV5-4 few -
CAISDRDEQFF TGTGCCATCAGTGATAGGGATGAGCAGTTCTTC TRBJ2-1 TRBV10-3 many -
CASSVGTVNQPQHF TGTGCCAGCTCAGTCGGGACAGTCAATCAGCCCCAGCATTTT TRBJ1-5 TRBV18 many TRBD1
CASSYLGWPGELFF TGTGCCAGCAGTTACCTGGGGTGGCCCGGGGAGCTGTTTTTT TRBJ2-2 TRBV6-5 - -
CSATRRGAKTQYF TGCAGTGCTACCAGACGGGGTGCGAAGACCCAGTACTTC TRBJ2-5 TRBV20-1 many -
CASRKTTSKAFF TGTGCCAGCAGGAAGACGACAAGTAAAGCTTTCTTT TRBJ1-1 TRBV2 many -
CAISAGGHYGYTF TGTGCCATCAGTGCAGGGGGCCACTATGGCTACACCTTC TRBJ1-2 TRBV10-3 many TRBD1
CSARDGGAGSYNSPLHF TGCAGTGCTAGAGATGGGGGGGCGGGCTCCTATAATTCACCCCTCCACTTT TRBJ1-6 TRBV20-1 - -
CASSPRPGLAGSISYEQYF TGTGCCAGCAGCCCACGTCCGGGACTAGCGGGATCTATCTCCTACGAGCAGTACTTC TRBJ2-7 TRBV3-1 - TRBD2
CATSSGTGGTEAFF TGTGCCACCAGCTCCGGGACAGGGGGAACTGAAGCTTTCTTT TRBJ1-1 TRBV15 - TRBD1